Following are 30 T cell receptor beta chains from one sample sequenced in a study of spatial heterogeneity in lung cancer. TCRdb processed the 5' RACE reads anew with MiXCR; each CDR3 protein has one entry. The sample gives 43,000 or so distinct CDR3 sequences, under 7.5% of which show up once; around two fifths is in the top ten. Time point of the sample: sample taken at primary tumor resection. Sequencing was performed on PBMCs, taken at surgery. These receptors came from a female donor with early-stage non-small cell lung cancer.

This clonotype came up a few times. The chain combines TRBV19 with TRBJ1-1; D possibly corresponds to TRBD1 (5 bases). This CDR3 is 13 amino acids long. Trimming left V 4 bases short and J 6 bases short, with 12 bases between. Germline V gene sequence: CDR1 LNHDA, CDR2 SQIVND (reference sequence). The CDR3 coding sequence is TGTGCCAGTAGTACCCAGGGAGCGGCTGAAGCTTTCTTT. It is translated as CASSTQGAAEAFF.

The chain uses TRBV30 and TRBJ1-1, with TRBD1 as a possible D gene (6 bases). Germline V lookup: CDR1 GTSNPN, CDR2 SVGIG (reference sequence). Trimming cost V 2 bases and J 10 bases, with 17 bases left between them. The CDR3 is 13 amino acids. The CDR3 sequence: CAWSRGQGLVAFF. The CDR3 DNA sequence: TGTGCCTGGAGTCGGGGGCAGGGTTTAGTAGCTTTCTTT. Filled out from reference TRBV30 and TRBJ1-1, the complete variable domain reads SQTIHQWPATLVQPVGSPLSLECTVEGTSNPNLYWYRQAAGRGLQLLFYSVGIGQISSEVPQNLSASRPQDRQFILSSKKLLLSDSGFYLCAWSRGQGLVAFFGQGTRLTVV.

The chain is built from TRBV18 and TRBJ1-2; no reliable D call. Germline V gene lookup returns CDR1 KGHSH and CDR2 LQKENI. The V and J ends lost 5 bases and 4 bases respectively, with 17 bases between them. The CDR3 runs 15 residues. CDR3 loop: CASSTIPETTYGYTF. The CDR3 nucleotides are TGTGCCAGCTCAACGATACCGGAGACGACCTATGGCTACACCTTC.

This clonotype was observed a handful of times. V usage is TRBV19 and J usage is TRBJ1-2; D uncertain. V was pared by 7 bases and J by 0 bases, with 9 bases between. Germline assignment: CDR1 LNHDA and CDR2 SQIVND (reference sequence). CDR3 size: 13 residues. The CDR3 region is CASNNRPNYGYTF. Here the CDR3 DNA reads TGTGCCAGTAACAACCGACCTAACTATGGCTACACCTTC.

The gene calls are TRBV7-6 and TRBJ2-3, with TRBD1 matching over 7 bases. Trimming at V came to 5 bases and at J to 1 base, leaving 12 bases not matched to a gene. The CDR3 runs to 17 residues. CDR1 is SGHVS, CDR2 FNYEAQ, per germline. The CDR3 region has the DNA TGTGCCAGCAGCGATAATAACAGGGGTTTCGGCACAGATACGCAGTATTTT. It specifies CASSDNNRGFGTDTQYF.

This clonotype came up many times. The V gene is TRBV7-9, the J gene TRBJ1-3, with D unresolved. Looked up from germline, CDR1 is SEHNR and CDR2 is FQNEAQ (reference sequence). The V end was cut by 0 bases, the J end by 0 bases, with 12 bases between. This CDR3 has 17 amino acids. CDR3 bases: TGTGCCAGCAGCTTAGCTGGGGAGGCTGTCTCTGGAAACACCATATATTTT. Its protein product is CASSLAGEAVSGNTIYF. Variable domain in full (rest from reference TRBV7-9 and TRBJ1-3): DTGVSQNPRHKITKRGQNVTFRCDPISEHNRLYWYRQTLGQGPEFLTYFQNEAQLEKSRLLSDRFSAERPKGSFSTLEIQRTEQGDSAMYLCASSLAGEAVSGNTIYFGEGSWLTVV.

This clonotype was counted between two and nine times. This chain uses TRBV5-1 with TRBJ1-1, with TRBD1 matching 10 bases. The germline V gene has CDR1 SGHRS and CDR2 YFSETQ. This CDR3 region has 16 residues. V trimming: 4 bases; J trimming: 0 bases; junction bases outside the gene matches: 6. CDR3 in DNA: TGCGCCAGCAGCCTGGGACAGGGGTCCATGAACACTGAAGCTTTCTTT. It translates to CASSLGQGSMNTEAFF.

This clonotype came up many times. Written as DNA, the CDR3 is TGTGCCAGCACCATACCGACAGGGGCCTGGTATTTT. Protein: CASTIPTGAWYF. The chain employs TRBV7-2 and TRBJ2-3; 8 nucleotides agree with TRBD1. The V gene end was trimmed by 7 bases and the J gene end by 14 bases; junction bases not matched to a gene: 11. Germline lookup yields CDR1 SGHTA and CDR2 FQGNSA. The CDR3 spans 12 residues.

This clonotype was seen more than once but under ten times. V usage is TRBV7-6 and J usage is TRBJ2-2; weak D call: TRBD1 (5 bases). The V gene's germline CDR1 is SGHVS and CDR2 FNYEAQ. Trimming took 3 bases from V and 6 from J, leaving 11 bases between them. The CDR3 is 14 residues long. The DNA of the CDR3 is TGTGCCAGCAGCTTCTCGACAGAGGCCGGGGAGCTGTTTTTT. It yields the protein CASSFSTEAGELFF.

This clonotype showed up many times. The germline gene is not matched at one end of the junction; a read error may be the cause. The chain joins TRBV4-1 to TRBJ2-4, with D tentatively TRBD1 (6 bases). Germline V gene lookup returns CDR1 MGHRA and CDR2 YSYEKL. The CDR3 sequence is 13 residues long. DNA of the CDR3: TGCGCCAGCAGCCAAGAAGACGGGACACCGGTGCGCTTC. This gives the protein CASSQEDGTPVRF.

This clonotype has a count of ten or more. The chain couples TRBV5-1 to TRBJ1-4, with 11 bases fitting TRBD1. The CDR3 is made up of 17 amino acids. In germline, CDR1 is SGHRS, CDR2 YFSETQ. The trim removed 0 bases at V and 14 bases at J, leaving 15 bases unmatched. The CDR3 protein is CASSLEPGGTGGVSLFF. CDR3 bases: TGCGCCAGCAGCTTGGAACCGGGCGGGACAGGGGGAGTCTCGCTGTTTTTT.

This clonotype was seen ten or more times. The chain employs TRBV12-3 or TRBV12-4 and TRBJ1-2, with D possibly being TRBD1 (5 bases). V lost 0 bases, J lost 7 bases, and 9 bases lay in between. The CDR3 has 13 amino acids. The CDR3, as DNA: TGTGCCAGCAGTTTAGCATGGGACTTTGGCTACACCTTC. Its protein is CASSLAWDFGYTF.

This clonotype has more than one count but fewer than ten. The CDR3 DNA reads TGTGCCAGCTCACCAGTAGTCCACGGAAGGGGCACTGAAGCTTTCTTT. The encoded protein is CASSPVVHGRGTEAFF. V usage is TRBV18 and J usage is TRBJ1-1; TRBD1 is a possible D gene (5 bases). Germline loops: CDR1 KGHSH, CDR2 LQKENI. The CDR3 sequence is 16 residues long. The V end lost 2 bases, the J end lost 4 bases, and 17 bases lay between the germline ends.

Ten or more counts support this clonotype. The genes are TRBV28 and TRBJ1-1; 7 positions match TRBD1. The CDR3 spans 14 residues. Germline lookup yields CDR1 MDHEN and CDR2 SYDVKM. With V trimmed by 6 bases and J by 6 bases, 10 bases remained unmatched. The CDR3 DNA reads TGTGCCAGCAGGGAGGACAGGAGCTGGTCTGAAGCTTTCTTT. This encodes CASREDRSWSEAFF. Full variable domain (missing parts from reference TRBV28 and TRBJ1-1): DVKVTQSSRYLVKRTGEKVFLECVQDMDHENMFWYRQDPGLGLRLIYFSYDVKMKEKGDIPEGYSVSREKKERFSLILESASTNQTSMYLCASREDRSWSEAFFGQGTRLTVV.

This clonotype came up many times. The chain couples TRBV28 to TRBJ2-7; the match to TRBD2 covers 8 bases. This CDR3 spans 15 amino acids. Germline CDR1 and CDR2: MDHEN and SYDVKM. The junction had 9 bases not matched to a gene; V was cut back by 2 bases and J by 6 bases. DNA of the CDR3: TGTGCCAGCAGTTTAAGTTTCGGGGGGGCAGGCGAGCAGTACTTC. Residues: CASSLSFGGAGEQYF.

This clonotype was recorded many times. This chain joins TRBV7-9 and TRBJ2-7; D remains ambiguous. The germline gives CDR1 SEHNR, CDR2 FQNEAQ (reference sequence). The V end was cut by 3 bases, the J end by 7 bases, with 13 bases between. This CDR3 spans 13 amino acids. The CDR3 bases are TGTGCCAGCAGCTTGGCTGATGTCTGGGAGCAGTACTTC. Its protein is CASSLADVWEQYF.

The chain couples TRBV12-3 or TRBV12-4 to TRBJ1-2; no definite D call. The CDR3 sequence is 13 residues long. The V end lost 3 bases, the J end lost 0 bases, and 5 bases lay between the germline ends. CDR3 nucleotides: TGTGCCAGCAGTTTCCCGGCTAACTATGGCTACACCTTC. Protein product: CASSFPANYGYTF.

This chain uses TRBV12-3 or TRBV12-4 with TRBJ1-6; D may be TRBD1 (6 bases). V was cut by 5 bases and J by 10 bases, with 15 bases left in between. The CDR3 consists of 14 residues. The CDR3 sequence: CASSPTGGDSPLHF. The CDR3 bases are TGTGCCAGCAGTCCGACAGGAGGGGACTCACCCCTCCACTTT.

This clonotype was detected ten times or more. This chain joins TRBV29-1 and TRBJ2-3, with TRBD1 matching over 10 bases. The CDR3 consists of 14 residues. Trimming removed 7 bases from V and 6 bases from J; junction bases left unmatched: 10. Germline V gene data show CDR1 as SQVTM and CDR2 as ANQGSEA. CDR3 sequence (DNA): TGCAGCGCATCTTGGACAGGGGGGACGGATACGCAGTATTTT. Encoded protein: CSASWTGGTDTQYF.

This clonotype was seen ten or more times. The chain joins TRBV2 to TRBJ2-1; D is possibly TRBD2 (6 bases). V dropped 6 bases and J dropped 7 bases, with 16 bases sitting between them. Germline CDR1 is SNHLY and CDR2 is FYNNEI. This CDR3 spans 14 amino acids. The DNA of the CDR3 is TGTGCCAGCAGATCCAGCGGGCCCCGGAATGAGCAGTTCTTC. Translating gives CASRSSGPRNEQFF.

This clonotype was counted ten times or more. This sequence joins TRBV4-1 and TRBJ1-5, with TRBD1 matching 9 bases. V was clipped by 3 bases and J by 7 bases; unmatched bases: 4. This CDR3 is built from 14 residues. Germline V gene sequence: CDR1 MGHRA, CDR2 YSYEKL. CDR3 loop: CASSHTGGEQPQHF. Here the CDR3 DNA reads TGCGCCAGCAGCCACACAGGGGGCGAGCAGCCCCAGCATTTT.

This clonotype has at least ten counts. The chain uses TRBV28 and TRBJ2-7; D might be TRBD1 (5 bases). Germline CDR1 and CDR2: MDHEN and SYDVKM. The CDR3 covers 14 residues. V lost 10 bases, J lost 0 bases, and 16 bases lay in between. The CDR3 DNA reads TGTGCCACCTACCCCAGACAGAGCTCCTACGAGCAGTACTTC. Protein product: CATYPRQSSYEQYF. The complete variable domain, with remaining parts taken from reference TRBV28 and TRBJ2-7, reads DVKVTQSSRYLVKRTGEKVFLECVQDMDHENMFWYRQDPGLGLRLIYFSYDVKMKEKGDIPEGYSVSREKKERFSLILESASTNQTSMYLCATYPRQSSYEQYFGPGTRLTVT.

This clonotype was detected ten times or more. The chain uses TRBV5-1 and TRBJ1-6; D is unclear. Germline assignment: CDR1 SGHRS and CDR2 YFSETQ. The CDR3 totals 15 residues. The V end was cut by 0 bases, the J end by 6 bases, with 10 bases between. CDR3 sequence (DNA): TGCGCCAGCAGCTTGGCCCCGGGAACTAATTCACCCCTCCACTTT. Protein product: CASSLAPGTNSPLHF.

This clonotype was counted at least ten times. The chain couples TRBV5-1 to TRBJ2-3; possibly TRBD2 for D (7 bases). V gave up 4 bases and J gave up 2 bases, with 14 bases separating them. Germline values: CDR1 SGHRS, CDR2 YFSETQ. The CDR3 spans 15 residues. CDR3: CASSLRGADTDTQYF. The CDR3 DNA sequence: TGCGCCAGCAGCCTTCGGGGGGCTGACACAGATACGCAGTATTTT.

This clonotype was seen ten or more times. CDR3 sequence (DNA): TGTGCCAGCAGCCCTAGAGGGTTCGGGGAATCACCCCTCCACTTT. Translation: CASSPRGFGESPLHF. The chain combines TRBV13 with TRBJ1-6; D is unclear. Trimming took 5 bases from V and 10 from J, leaving 18 bases between them. There are 15 residues in the CDR3. Germline V gene lookup returns CDR1 PRHDT and CDR2 FYEKMQ (reference sequence).

This clonotype was picked up many times. The V and J genes are TRBV5-4 and TRBJ1-1, with 7 bases lining up with TRBD1. From germline, CDR1 is SGHNT and CDR2 YYREEE (reference sequence). Trimming removed 3 bases from V and 4 bases from J; junction bases left unmatched: 6. The CDR3 loop spans 14 amino acids. The DNA of the CDR3 is TGTGCCAGCAGCTCCGGACAGGACCGCACTGAAGCTTTCTTT. Translated, it gives CASSSGQDRTEAFF.

This clonotype was seen more than once but under ten times. The gene calls are TRBV6-6 and TRBJ2-5; TRBD1 is a possible D gene (6 bases). The CDR3 has 16 residues. CDR1 and CDR2 (germline): MNHNY, SVGAGI (reference sequence). The V end was cut by 2 bases, the J end by 3 bases, with 16 bases between. The CDR3 DNA sequence: TGTGCCAGCAGTTACGGATCAGGGACAATAAAAGAGACCCAGTACTTC. Translated: CASSYGSGTIKETQYF.

This clonotype was detected a few times. CDR3 sequence (DNA): TGTGCCACCAGCAGACCATGGGCGGGGGCGATCTTAGATGGCTACACCTTC. This codes for CATSRPWAGAILDGYTF. The J gene is TRBJ1-2, the V gene TRBV15; weak D call: TRBD1 (6 bases). CDR3 size: 17 residues. The V gene lost 2 bases and the J gene lost 6 bases, with 22 bases spanning the gap. Germline V gene sequence: CDR1 LNHNV, CDR2 YYDKDF (reference sequence).

V is TRBV7-2 and J is TRBJ2-3; TRBD1 agrees at 7 bases. Looked up from germline, CDR1 is SGHTA and CDR2 is FQGNSA. CDR3 length equals 12 residues. With 4 bases clipped from V and 11 bases from J, the junction kept 6 bases outside the gene matches. The CDR3 spells CASSSGTVRQYF. The CDR3 DNA is TGTGCCAGCAGCTCGGGGACAGTTCGGCAGTATTTT.

This clonotype was picked up many times. This chain connects TRBV2 to TRBJ1-5; D gene uncertain. CDR3 size: 14 residues. The V and J ends lost 6 bases and 4 bases respectively, with 13 bases between them. Germline CDR1 reads SNHLY; CDR2 reads FYNNEI. CDR3 nucleotides: TGTGCCAGCAGCGTCTGGGCCCAAAATCAGCCCCAGCATTTT. As protein: CASSVWAQNQPQHF.